The entry below gives a single TCR beta chain sequence along with its context. Its antigen is undetermined. Donors were drawn from the 120-subject validation cohort, separate from the approximately 680-subject first cohort. The CDR3 contains 15 residues. CDR1 SGHAT and CDR2 FQNNGV come from the germline V gene. V lost 4 bases to trimming and J lost 1 base; unmatched junction nucleotides: 3. This sample is part of a study of cytomegalovirus exposure and HLA in healthy donors. Study-level background: A subsequent analysis stated that the 120 or so validation repertoires were run on the same platform as the approximately 700 first-cohort repertoires.

The repertoire was sequenced with immunoSEQ multiplex PCR; TCRdb's copy has only in-frame clones and lacks some. The data show 160,000 or so clones, with 70% to 90% seen just once and about 2.3% held by the top ten. Overall study findings and caveats: Many donors shared some public TCRs, even though most TCR sequences were rare. CMV antigen specificity of a few CMV-associated chains was confirmed in vitro.

The chain is built from TRBV11-2 and TRBJ1-5; 8 bases fit TRBD1. This receptor was taken from a young man in good health and CMV-seropositive. Sequenced input: PBMCs. CDR3 nucleotide sequence: TGTGCCAGCAGCTCAGGGGGCTGGAGCAATCAGCCCCAGCATTTT. It encodes CASSSGGWSNQPQHF.